The 13 T cell receptor beta chains given below trace back to one sample, sequenced in a study of neurological immune-mediated disorders. MiXCR was run by TCRdb on the 5' RACE reads, yielding one entry per CDR3 protein. The repertoire holds approximately 58,000 distinct CDR3 sequences, with approximately 10% as singletons. Specimen: PBMCs. The receptors shown here come from a man aged 60 to 75 in good health.

This clonotype was detected ten times or more. V usage is TRBV6-5 and J usage is TRBJ2-2; 7 bases fit TRBD1. The CDR3 length is 17 residues. V shed 4 bases, J shed 0 bases, and the junction held 8 bases outside the gene matches. From germline, CDR1 is MNHEY and CDR2 SVGAGI. The CDR3 sequence is CASSSPSGQSNTGELFF. Written as DNA, the CDR3 is TGTGCCAGCAGTTCTCCCTCGGGACAGTCGAACACCGGGGAGCTGTTTTTT.

In this sample, this clonotype turned up many times. The rearrangement links TRBV29-1 to TRBJ1-2, with TRBD1 as a possible D gene (5 bases). This CDR3 has 12 residues. Germline CDR1 SQVTM, CDR2 ANQGSEA. V was cut by 7 bases and J by 0 bases, with 9 bases left in between. In nucleotides, the CDR3 is TGCAGCGGGGGGTTAGCTAACTATGGCTACACCTTC. Its protein product is CSGGLANYGYTF.

This clonotype showed up many times. The chain couples TRBV4-3 to TRBJ2-3, with 8 bases that match TRBD1. The germline V gene has CDR1 LGHNA and CDR2 YSLEER. V lost 0 bases, J lost 7 bases, and 12 bases stayed unmatched. CDR3 length equals 17 residues. The CDR3 loop reads CASSQDRGQGRSNTQYF. The CDR3, as DNA: TGCGCCAGCAGCCAAGACCGAGGACAGGGAAGGTCAAATACGCAGTATTTT.

This clonotype came up many times. With a much larger clone just one base away, this may be a read error. The rearrangement joins TRBV20-1 to TRBJ1-1; D is unresolved. V was clipped by 6 bases and J by 1 base, with 18 bases between them. This CDR3 contains 15 residues. Germline CDR1 is DFQATT and CDR2 is SNEGSKA (reference sequence). The CDR3 coding sequence is TGCAGTGCCAACCAGGCCCCGCGGGGGAACACTGAAGCTTTCTTT. It encodes CSANQAPRGNTEAFF.

This clonotype occurred many times. The chain is built from TRBV5-5 and TRBJ1-5, with 7 bases lining up with TRBD1. The CDR3 loop spans 15 amino acids. After removal of 0 bases from V and 4 bases from J, the junction contained 4 bases not matched to a gene. CDR1 SGHKS and CDR2 YYEKEE come from the germline V gene (reference sequence). DNA of the CDR3: TGTGCCAGCAGCTTGGAGGGACAGTTAAATCAGCCCCAGCATTTT. Its protein is CASSLEGQLNQPQHF.

This clonotype appeared many times. The chain joins TRBV7-2 to TRBJ2-2, with TRBD1 matching 7 bases. The V gene's germline CDR1 is SGHTA and CDR2 FQGNSA. V dropped 2 bases and J dropped 5; count of bases not matched to a gene: 8. CDR3 length equals 16 residues. The CDR3 nucleotides are TGTGCCAGCAGCTTATCTCCCGACAGGGTTACCGGGGAGCTGTTTTTT. Protein product: CASSLSPDRVTGELFF.

To note about this clonotype: A much larger clone differs from this one at a single base, so this may be a read error. The rearrangement links TRBV29-1 to TRBJ1-2; a weak D match, TRBD1 (6 bases). Per germline, CDR1 SQVTM and CDR2 ANQGSEA. CDR3 length: 11 residues. The CDR3 spells CTTDSVKGYTF. The DNA for the CDR3 is TGCACGACGGACAGTGTAAAAGGCTACACCTTC.

This clonotype showed up many times. The chain joins TRBV7-2 to TRBJ2-3; perhaps TRBD2 as D (5 bases). This CDR3 spans 14 amino acids. V was trimmed by 1 base and J by 4 bases, leaving 9 bases between them. The germline gives CDR1 SGHTA, CDR2 FQGNSA. In DNA form, the CDR3 reads TGTGCCAGCAGCTTAGGTAGGCGGGCAGATACGCAGTATTTT. It encodes CASSLGRRADTQYF.

As concerns this clonotype: This clone may be a read error of a much larger clone one base away. The DNA of the CDR3 is TGTGTCAGCAGGAGCGCAGGGACAGATACGCAGTATTTT. Its translation: CVSRSAGTDTQYF. The chain is built from TRBV7-8 and TRBJ2-3, with D possibly TRBD1 on 5 matching bases. The germline gives CDR1 SGHVS, CDR2 FQNEAQ. The length of the CDR3 is 13 residues.

This clonotype was recorded many times. This sequence joins TRBV5-6 and TRBJ2-3; TRBD1 matches at 9 bases. CDR1 is SGHDT, CDR2 YYEEEE, per germline. This CDR3 is built from 16 residues. The junction had 8 bases not matched to a gene; V was cut back by 2 bases and J by 4 bases. The DNA for the CDR3 is TGTGCCAGCAGCTTCTTCTTGGGGACAGGGTCAGATACGCAGTATTTT. It codes for CASSFFLGTGSDTQYF.

Ten or more counts support this clonotype. Here the CDR3 DNA reads TGTGCCAGCAGCCTAGGGTCAGGGTATGGCTACACCTTC. Translating it yields CASSLGSGYGYTF. The V and J genes are TRBV7-2 and TRBJ1-2, with D possibly matching TRBD1 (5 bases). With 5 bases removed from V and 5 bases from J, the gap between germline ends came to 12 bases. Germline CDR1 is SGHTA and CDR2 is FQGNSA. The CDR3 covers 13 residues.

This clonotype has a count of ten or more. The CDR3 DNA sequence: TGTGCCAGCAGCCAAAGACTCTCCTACGAGCAGTACTTC. Translation gives CASSQRLSYEQYF. This chain links TRBV4-2 with TRBJ2-7; D gene uncertain. Trimming cost V 2 bases and J 0 bases, with 5 bases left between them. CDR1 is LGHNA, CDR2 YNFKEQ, per germline. This CDR3 comprises 13 residues.

This clonotype was detected many times. The rearrangement links TRBV7-8 to TRBJ1-5; 7 bases align to TRBD1. This CDR3 spans 16 amino acids. Germline CDR1 is SGHVS and CDR2 is FQNEAQ. V lost 8 bases to trimming and J lost 1 base; unmatched junction nucleotides: 11. In DNA, the CDR3 is TGTGCCAGCGGGGTCGCACAGGGGTGGAGCAATCAGCCCCAGCATTTT. Translating gives CASGVAQGWSNQPQHF.